Each of the 27 T cell receptor beta chains below was sequenced from the same sample in a study of CD8 T cells in ankylosing spondylitis. Points from the study as a whole: Among TCR beta sequences, a motif of several highly homologous variants appeared characteristic of ankylosing spondylitis blood.

No antigen has been assigned to these receptors. One entry per CDR3 protein, called by TCRdb with MiXCR from the 5' RACE reads. The repertoire holds about 450,000 distinct CDR3 sequences, with 25% to 30% as singletons. Source material: blood, either unsorted or a sorted T cell fraction (not recorded which). Receptors originate from a male donor with ankylosing spondylitis.

This clonotype has more than one count but fewer than ten. The chain has TRBV2 and TRBJ2-5; 12 positions match TRBD2. Germline-derived CDR1 and CDR2 are SNHLY and FYNNEI. CDR3 size: 15 residues. Trimming removed 4 bases from V and 0 bases from J; junction bases left unmatched: 0. The CDR3 DNA follows: TGTGCCAGCAGTGGACTAGCGGGAGACCAAGAGACCCAGTACTTC. Translated: CASSGLAGDQETQYF.

This clonotype showed up just a few times. This sequence joins TRBV3-1 and TRBJ2-7; D is unclear. This CDR3 contains 16 residues. V gave up 0 bases and J gave up 0 bases, with 12 bases separating them. Germline lookup yields CDR1 LGHDT and CDR2 YNNKEL (reference sequence). This CDR3 is CASSQERRSSSYEQYF. The CDR3 nucleotides read TGTGCCAGCAGCCAAGAGCGACGGAGCAGCTCCTACGAGCAGTACTTC.

The rearrangement uses TRBV4-2 and TRBJ2-1, with TRBD2 matching over 7 bases. CDR1 and CDR2 from the germline V gene are LGHNA and YNFKEQ. CDR3 length: 13 amino acids. Unmatched junction bases numbered 6, after V lost 4 bases and J lost 9 bases. CDR3 bases: TGTGCCAGCAGCCCTGGACTAGGCAGTGAGCAGTTCTTC. It specifies CASSPGLGSEQFF.

The V call is TRBV10-3, the J call TRBJ2-3; maybe TRBD2 (5 bases). This CDR3 has 15 amino acids. Germline values: CDR1 ENHRY, CDR2 SYGVKD. Trimming removed 7 bases from V and 1 base from J, with 15 bases in between. CDR3 protein: CAITRGSQGTDTQYF. The CDR3, as DNA: TGTGCCATCACCCGAGGGTCTCAGGGCACAGATACGCAGTATTTT.

This chain links TRBV29-1 with TRBJ2-7, with D possibly being TRBD1 (5 bases). Germline V gene sequence: CDR1 SQVTM, CDR2 ANQGSEA. Trimming pared 6 bases from V and 4 bases from J, leaving 19 bases between. The CDR3 length is 14 residues. The CDR3 sequence is CSVQLSSKGYEQYF. CDR3 nucleotide sequence: TGCAGCGTCCAACTATCAAGTAAGGGGTACGAGCAGTACTTC.

The chain links TRBV6-5 to TRBJ1-4; the match to TRBD1 covers 7 bases. V lost 4 bases and J lost 4; bases outside the gene matches: 9. The CDR3 loop spans 16 amino acids. In germline, CDR1 is MNHEY, CDR2 SVGAGI. The CDR3 loop reads CASSSPTGVLNEKLFF. CDR3 in DNA: TGTGCCAGCAGTTCACCTACAGGGGTCCTTAATGAAAAACTGTTTTTT.

This chain connects TRBV10-3 to TRBJ2-1; 8 bases match TRBD2. The V and J ends lost 1 base and 8 bases, in that order; junction bases with no gene match: 7. Germline V gene data show CDR1 as ENHRY and CDR2 as SYGVKD. The CDR3 length is 15 residues. CDR3 sequence reads: CAISEFSGSSDEQFF. The CDR3 nucleotides are TGTGCCATCAGTGAGTTCAGCGGGAGTAGTGATGAGCAGTTCTTC.

The V call is TRBV12-3 or TRBV12-4, the J call TRBJ2-7, with 7 bases aligning to TRBD1. The CDR3 covers 15 residues. J gave up 5 bases and V 4 bases, and 11 bases lay outside the gene matches. The chain's CDR3 is CASSYDRAGFDEQYF. CDR3 in DNA: TGTGCCAGCAGTTACGACAGGGCCGGGTTCGACGAGCAGTACTTC.

The chain's CDR3 is CASSRGQGGTGELFF. In nucleotides, the CDR3 is TGTGCCAGCAGCCGAGGACAGGGAGGCACCGGGGAGCTGTTTTTT. The rearrangement uses TRBV7-7 and TRBJ2-2; 8 nucleotides match TRBD1. The CDR3 covers 15 residues. CDR1 is SSHAT and CDR2 is FNYEAQ in the germline V gene (reference sequence). With V trimmed by 5 bases and J by 4 bases, 6 bases remained unmatched.

This clonotype has more than one count but fewer than ten. The chain joins TRBV7-8 to TRBJ2-1, with 7 bases lining up with TRBD1. Per the germline V gene, CDR1 is SGHVS and CDR2 is FQNEAQ. The V gene end was trimmed by 2 bases and the J gene end by 8 bases; junction bases not matched to a gene: 9. The CDR3 runs to 15 residues. The CDR3 is CASSLRDSPGYEQFF. The CDR3 region has the DNA TGTGCCAGCAGCTTAAGGGACAGCCCGGGGTATGAGCAGTTCTTC.

This clonotype was counted between two and nine times. This chain connects TRBV5-1 to TRBJ2-7, with TRBD2 matching 11 bases. The CDR3 consists of 15 residues. J lost 2 bases, V lost 4 bases, and 5 bases had no gene match. Germline V gene lookup returns CDR1 SGHRS and CDR2 YFSETQ. The CDR3 here is CASSRRLAGTYEQYF. CDR3 sequence (DNA): TGCGCCAGCAGCCGCCGACTAGCGGGGACCTACGAGCAGTACTTC.

This chain links TRBV9 with TRBJ2-1; TRBD2 agrees at 7 bases. V lost 3 bases, J lost 8 bases, and 11 bases stayed unmatched. The germline V gene encodes CDR1 SGDLS and CDR2 YYNGEE. The CDR3 is 15 residues long. CDR3 DNA sequence: TGTGCCAGCAGCGCGGGGAGAAAAACTAGCGATGAGCAGTTCTTC. It codes for CASSAGRKTSDEQFF.

This clonotype was counted between two and nine times. This CDR3 is CASSPESETQYF. In nucleotides, the CDR3 is TGTGCCAGCTCACCAGAGTCGGAGACCCAGTACTTC. The chain is built from TRBV18 and TRBJ2-5; no clear D gene. The CDR3 length is 12 residues. Trimming took 2 bases from V and 5 from J, leaving 6 bases between them. Germline V lookup: CDR1 KGHSH, CDR2 LQKENI.

This clonotype has a handful of counts. This sequence joins TRBV24-1 and TRBJ2-2; D may correspond to TRBD1 or TRBD2 (7 bases each). This CDR3 is built from 12 residues. With 9 bases removed from V and 5 bases from J, the gap between germline ends came to 9 bases. CDR1 and CDR2 from the germline V gene are KGHDR and SFDVKD. The CDR3 DNA reads as TGTGCCACCCAGGGGGGGACCGGGGAGCTGTTTTTT. This sequence encodes CATQGGTGELFF.

This clonotype was seen more than once but under ten times. This chain connects TRBV10-3 to TRBJ2-5; D is unclear. The CDR3 consists of 13 residues. The germline CDR1 and CDR2 sequences are ENHRY and SYGVKD. The V gene lost 3 bases and the J gene lost 3 bases, with 8 bases spanning the gap. CDR3 DNA sequence: TGTGCCATCAGTGAATGGGAAGAAGAGACCCAGTACTTC. This encodes CAISEWEEETQYF.

This clonotype showed up just a few times. The chain links TRBV5-1 to TRBJ1-2, with D perhaps matching TRBD1 (6 bases). Between the trimmed V and J ends, which lost 0 bases and 4 bases, there was a span of 13 bases. Germline CDR1 is SGHRS and CDR2 is YFSETQ. The CDR3 covers 15 residues. CDR3 loop: CASSLAGGLSYGYTF. The CDR3, as DNA: TGCGCCAGCAGCTTGGCCGGGGGCTTGAGCTATGGCTACACCTTC.

This clonotype was counted between two and nine times. This sequence joins TRBV4-1 and TRBJ2-2; tentatively, D is TRBD2 (6 bases). The germline V and J ends were trimmed by 0 bases and 9 bases, with 17 bases remaining between them. The CDR3 has 16 residues. Germline CDR1 is MGHRA and CDR2 is YSYEKL. The CDR3 coding sequence is TGCGCCAGCAGCCAAGAGTTTAGCGGAGTTGGCCGGGAGCTGTTTTTT. Translation: CASSQEFSGVGRELFF.

This clonotype has only a few counts. The V gene is TRBV12-3 or TRBV12-4, the J gene TRBJ1-6; 7 positions agree with TRBD1. The CDR3 runs 14 residues. V dropped 6 bases and J dropped 7; count of bases not matched to a gene: 6. The CDR3 nucleotides are TGTGCCAGCAGGTGGACAGGAGAAAATTCACCCCTCCACTTT. It is translated as CASRWTGENSPLHF.

A single count supports this clonotype. The V and J genes are TRBV4-2 and TRBJ2-3, with TRBD2 matching over 7 bases. Looked up from germline, CDR1 is LGHNA and CDR2 is YNFKEQ. There are 15 residues in the CDR3. Trimming took 2 bases from V and 4 from J; bases not matched to a gene: 6. The DNA for the CDR3 is TGTGCCAGCAGCCAATCGAGCGGGACGGCAGATACGCAGTATTTT. Its protein is CASSQSSGTADTQYF.

V usage is TRBV20-1 and J usage is TRBJ1-1; no firm D call. In germline, CDR1 is DFQATT, CDR2 SNEGSKA (reference sequence). V gave up 0 bases and J gave up 7 bases, with 15 bases separating them. CDR3 size: 14 residues. Here the CDR3 DNA reads TGCAGTGCTAGAGATCCCCGGACGGCCAATGAAGCTTTCTTT. Translation: CSARDPRTANEAFF.

This clonotype showed up just a few times. V gene TRBV10-3 combines with J gene TRBJ2-3; TRBD2 is a possible D gene (6 bases). The CDR3 is 16 amino acids. The ends were cut back, 3 bases at V and 1 base at J, with 14 bases in the middle. Germline V gene data show CDR1 as ENHRY and CDR2 as SYGVKD. CDR3: CAISDPSRRGTDTQYF. The CDR3 nucleotides are TGTGCCATCAGTGACCCTTCGAGGAGGGGCACAGATACGCAGTATTTT.

The chain is built from TRBV5-1 and TRBJ2-6; D ambiguous. The CDR3 is 16 residues long. Germline V gene lookup returns CDR1 SGHRS and CDR2 YFSETQ. The germline V and J ends were trimmed by 0 bases and 0 bases, with 7 bases remaining between them. CDR3 coding DNA: TGCGCCAGCAGCTTGGACGGAGCCTCTGGGGCCAACGTCCTGACTTTC. This sequence encodes CASSLDGASGANVLTF.

In this sample, this clonotype turned up a few times. This sequence joins TRBV6-1 and TRBJ2-1, with 9 nucleotides matching TRBD1. Germline CDR1 is MNHNS and CDR2 is SASEGT. The CDR3 contains 16 residues. V shed 2 bases, J shed 4 bases, and the junction held 6 bases outside the gene matches. CDR3 nucleotides: TGTGCCAGCAGTGAAAAGTGGACAGGGGCGTACAATGAGCAGTTCTTC. It is translated as CASSEKWTGAYNEQFF.

The chain uses TRBV20-1 and TRBJ1-1; 8 nucleotides agree with TRBD1. The V segment lost 6 bases and the J segment 3 bases; nucleotides outside the gene matches: 6. Germline V gene data show CDR1 as DFQATT and CDR2 as SNEGSKA (reference sequence). CDR3 size: 13 residues. The CDR3 loop is CSATDRADTEAFF. CDR3 DNA sequence: TGCAGTGCCACGGACAGGGCGGACACTGAAGCTTTCTTT.

The rearrangement joins TRBV11-2 to TRBJ2-1, with a weak D call TRBD2 (6 bases). Per germline, CDR1 SGHAT and CDR2 FQNNGV. V was shortened by 4 bases and J by 9 bases, with 16 bases between the two germline ends. The CDR3 is made up of 14 amino acids. This CDR3 reads CASSSHASDSEQFF. CDR3 DNA: TGTGCCAGCAGCTCCCATGCTAGCGACAGTGAGCAGTTCTTC.

This clonotype showed up just once. The rearrangement uses TRBV6-1 and TRBJ2-7; D unclear. Trimming removed 4 bases at V and 3 bases at J, with 7 bases between. This CDR3 has 12 residues. Germline-derived CDR1 and CDR2 are MNHNS and SASEGT. The CDR3, as DNA: TGTGCCAGCAGTGGTAGCTTCTACGAGCAGTACGTC. This gives the protein CASSGSFYEQYV.

This rearrangement joins TRBV24-1 to TRBJ2-2; D tentatively fits TRBD1 or TRBD2 (5 bases each). Deletions cut 4 bases from V and 7 bases from J, with 15 bases between. From germline, CDR1 is KGHDR and CDR2 SFDVKD. This CDR3 is built from 15 residues. The CDR3 spells CATSDWDRVDGELFF. CDR3 in DNA: TGTGCCACCAGTGACTGGGACCGGGTAGACGGGGAGCTGTTTTTT.